This TCR beta chain emerged from a study of blood T cell repertoires in COVID-19. Germline CDR1 is LGHDT and CDR2 is YNNKEL (reference sequence). The CDR3 covers 15 residues. V dropped 6 bases and J dropped 6; count of bases not matched to a gene: 3. Original analysis: Nucleated cell counts were estimated from reference gene primer amplification. Method: immunoSEQ multiplex PCR; TCRdb's copy keeps in-frame clones and lacks some. Clone size and V and J calls were adopted from that table, with D and trimming inferred from the DNA. The repertoire consists of some 82,000 clones, with 83% occurring once and the leading ten covering approximately 37%.

The sequence derives from a man at least 80 years old with active or convalescent COVID-19. Sequenced sample: peripheral blood. V and J are TRBV3-1 (or the pseudogene TRBV3-2) and TRBJ2-2; 14 bases are shared with TRBD2. The CDR3 DNA is TGTGCCAGCAGACCGACTAGCGGGAGGGCCGGGGAGCTGTTTTTT. It specifies CASRPTSGRAGELFF.